This TCR beta chain was captured by sequencing in a study of blood T cell repertoires in COVID-19. Profiled with immunoSEQ multiplex PCR; TCRdb holds only in-frame clones, not every one. The repertoire consists of 400,000 to 450,000 clones, with over 85% occurring once and the leading ten covering around 0.92%. This CDR3 contains 15 residues. CDR1 and CDR2 from the germline V gene are LNHDA and SQIVND (reference sequence). With 10 bases clipped from V and 4 bases from J, the junction kept 11 bases outside the gene matches. The J gene is TRBJ2-5, the V gene TRBV19, with 11 bases matching TRBD1. This TCR was recovered from a man between 18 and 29 years old with COVID-19, enrolled during active disease. The sample was peripheral blood. CDR3: CATAAGQGARETQYF. The CDR3 DNA sequence: TGTGCCACCGCCGCCGGACAGGGGGCACGAGAGACCCAGTACTTC.